The present entry profiles one T cell receptor (beta chain) with its context. As yet, its antigen is unknown. As to treatment: over 15 received Ad26.COV2.S at low or high dose, single or two shots; several received placebo; per-sample allocation not given. The samples were gathered on day 63 after the first injection of vaccine or placebo. These data belong to a study of Ad26.COV2.S vaccination and SARS-CoV-2 variants. The germline CDR1 and CDR2 sequences are LNHDA and SQIVND (reference sequence). After removal of 3 bases from V and 10 bases from J, the junction contained 5 bases not matched to a gene. The CDR3 spans 13 residues. Broader study findings: Responses of T cells in total may have been underestimated by the TCR breadth and depth analyses.

This table comes from immunoSEQ multiplex PCR, and its TCRdb copy is limited to in-frame clones, with some not included. The sample holds over 400,000 clones; 89% are singletons and the top ten take over 2%. V and J are TRBV19 and TRBJ2-1, with 8 bases fitting TRBD2. The receptor was isolated from a person between 18 and 65 years old who received the Ad26.COV2.S COVID-19 vaccine or a placebo. Sequences were derived from peripheral blood, sampled in a trial of Ad26.COV2.S vaccine versus placebo. Here the CDR3 reads CASSIPGGYEQFF. DNA of the CDR3: TGTGCCAGTAGTATCCCGGGGGGGTACGAGCAGTTCTTC.